These T cell receptor beta chains were read from a single sample in a study of cytomegalovirus exposure and HLA in healthy donors. Generated by immunoSEQ multiplex PCR, the TCRdb table keeps only in-frame clones and is missing some. The sample consists of roughly 120,000 clones, roughly three quarters of them appearing once. Sequencing was done on a sample of PBMCs. The receptors originated from a man aged 25-45 years in good health and CMV-seropositive. Each CDR3 is given with its conserved first and last residue. D genes are given only for firm matches. Clone size, where shown, is once, few, many, or a class for clones that have expanded.

V gene: TRBV4-3
clone size: .
J gene: TRBJ1-5
D gene: .
CDR3 protein: CASSQEQGGGNQPQHF
CDR3 DNA: TGCGCCAGCAGCCAAGAACAGGGTGGGGGCAATCAGCCCCAGCATTTT

V gene: TRBV2
clone size: .
J gene: TRBJ2-7
D gene: TRBD2
CDR3 protein: CASSERLAAYEQYF
CDR3 DNA: TGTGCCAGCAGTGAAAGACTAGCGGCTTACGAGCAGTACTTC

V gene: TRBV25-1
clone size: .
J gene: TRBJ2-6
D gene: TRBD1
CDR3 protein: CASSGISGTGIGANVLTF
CDR3 DNA: TGTGCCAGCAGTGGAATATCCGGGACAGGGATCGGGGCCAACGTCCTGACTTTC

V gene: TRBV30
clone size: .
J gene: TRBJ2-4
D gene: TRBD1
CDR3 protein: CAWSVKRDRGSRAKNSQYF
CDR3 DNA: TGTGCCTGGAGTGTAAAACGGGACAGGGGTTCACGAGCCAAAAACAGTCAGTACTTC

V gene: TRBV4-2
clone size: .
J gene: TRBJ2-7
D gene: TRBD2
CDR3 protein: CASSHSGGYEQYF
CDR3 DNA: TGTGCCAGCAGCCACAGCGGGGGGTACGAGCAGTACTTC

V gene: TRBV2
clone size: .
J gene: TRBJ2-2
D gene: TRBD2
CDR3 protein: CASRWGGGARTGELFF
CDR3 DNA: TGTGCCAGCAGATGGGGCGGGGGGGCCAGGACCGGGGAGCTGTTTTTT

V gene: TRBV5-1
clone size: .
J gene: TRBJ2-5
D gene: .
CDR3 protein: CASSLSLETQYF
CDR3 DNA: TGCGCCAGCAGTTTGTCCCTAGAGACCCAGTACTTC

V gene: TRBV14
clone size: .
J gene: TRBJ2-7
D gene: .
CDR3 protein: CASSQSRDYEQYF
CDR3 DNA: TGTGCCAGCAGCCAATCCAGGGACTACGAGCAGTACTTC

V gene: TRBV6-5
clone size: few
J gene: TRBJ2-5
D gene: .
CDR3 protein: CASSYIRGWGEETQYF
CDR3 DNA: TGTGCCAGCAGTTACATCCGCGGGTGGGGGGAAGAGACCCAGTACTTC

V gene: TRBV4-1
clone size: .
J gene: TRBJ2-7
D gene: TRBD2
CDR3 protein: CASGPTSGGENSYEQYF
CDR3 DNA: TGCGCCAGCGGTCCCACTAGCGGGGGAGAGAACTCCTACGAGCAGTACTTC

V gene: TRBV30
clone size: once
J gene: TRBJ1-6
D gene: .
CDR3 protein: CAWSVLRLNSPLHF
CDR3 DNA: TGTGCCTGGAGTGTATTACGACTGAATTCACCCCTCCACTTT

V gene: TRBV27
clone size: .
J gene: TRBJ2-3
D gene: .
CDR3 protein: CASSFLGATDTQYF
CDR3 DNA: TGTGCCAGCAGTTTCCTGGGGGCTACAGATACGCAGTATTTT

V gene: TRBV5-8
clone size: few
J gene: TRBJ2-7
D gene: .
CDR3 protein: CASSLVSGEYEQYF
CDR3 DNA: TGTGCCAGCAGCTTGGTTAGCGGCGAATACGAGCAGTACTTC

V gene: TRBV9
clone size: .
J gene: TRBJ2-7
D gene: .
CDR3 protein: CASSLTRDTPREQYF
CDR3 DNA: TGTGCCAGCAGCTTAACCCGGGACACCCCGAGGGAGCAGTACTTC

V gene: TRBV2
clone size: .
J gene: TRBJ1-2
D gene: .
CDR3 protein: CASTPRQVMGYTF
CDR3 DNA: TGTGCCAGCACCCCCCGACAGGTCATGGGCTACACCTTC

V gene: TRBV11-1
clone size: .
J gene: TRBJ2-1
D gene: TRBD2
CDR3 protein: CASRTQTSGENFYNEQFF
CDR3 DNA: TGTGCCAGCAGGACTCAGACTAGCGGGGAGAACTTCTACAATGAGCAGTTCTTC

V gene: TRBV27
clone size: .
J gene: TRBJ2-4
D gene: TRBD1
CDR3 protein: CASSSPVGQGADSQYF
CDR3 DNA: TGTGCCAGCAGTTCCCCAGTCGGACAGGGGGCTGACAGTCAGTACTTC

V gene: TRBV30
clone size: few
J gene: TRBJ2-2
D gene: TRBD2
CDR3 protein: CAGQRGGRETGELFF
CDR3 DNA: TGTGCCGGACAACGGGGGGGCCGGGAGACCGGGGAGCTGTTTTTT

V gene: TRBV4-3
clone size: once
J gene: TRBJ2-7
D gene: .
CDR3 protein: CASSLAPGVSYEQYF
CDR3 DNA: TGCGCCAGCAGCCTGGCCCCCGGGGTATCCTACGAGCAGTACTTC

V gene: TRBV18
clone size: once
J gene: TRBJ2-2
D gene: .
CDR3 protein: CASSPFPQGDTGELFF
CDR3 DNA: TGTGCCAGCTCACCATTCCCACAGGGCGACACCGGGGAGCTGTTTTTT

V gene: TRBV4-2
clone size: .
J gene: TRBJ1-1
D gene: TRBD1
CDR3 protein: CASSQGGTDNTEAFF
CDR3 DNA: TGTGCCAGCAGCCAAGGGGGGACAGATAACACTGAAGCTTTCTTT

V gene: TRBV7-6
clone size: once
J gene: TRBJ2-2
D gene: TRBD1
CDR3 protein: CASSLRQGVKTGELFF
CDR3 DNA: TGTGCCAGCAGCTTAAGACAGGGGGTAAAGACCGGGGAGCTGTTTTTT

V gene: TRBV27
clone size: few
J gene: TRBJ2-7
D gene: TRBD2
CDR3 protein: CASSPRGNGGSYEQYF
CDR3 DNA: TGTGCCAGCAGTCCCCGGGGGAACGGGGGGTCCTACGAGCAGTACTTC

V gene: TRBV27
clone size: .
J gene: TRBJ1-6
D gene: .
CDR3 protein: CASSSQQGSPLHF
CDR3 DNA: TGTGCCAGCAGTTCCCAACAGGGTTCACCCCTCCACTTT

V gene: TRBV7-3
clone size: .
J gene: TRBJ2-3
D gene: .
CDR3 protein: CASSDGTGNTDTQYF
CDR3 DNA: TGTGCCAGCAGCGACGGGACTGGCAACACAGATACGCAGTATTTT

V gene: TRBV27
clone size: .
J gene: TRBJ2-1
D gene: .
CDR3 protein: CASRQDDKDEQFF
CDR3 DNA: TGTGCCAGCAGACAAGACGACAAGGATGAGCAGTTCTTC

V gene: TRBV18
clone size: .
J gene: TRBJ2-7
D gene: TRBD1
CDR3 protein: CASSPGTDSYEQYF
CDR3 DNA: TGTGCCAGCTCACCCGGGACAGACTCCTACGAGCAGTACTTC

V gene: TRBV21-1
clone size: .
J gene: TRBJ2-4
D gene: .
CDR3 protein: CASRPSDRLAKNIQYF
CDR3 DNA: TGTGCCAGCAGACCATCGGACAGGTTAGCCAAAAACATTCAGTACTTC

V gene: TRBV2
clone size: few
J gene: TRBJ1-1
D gene: .
CDR3 protein: CASMPPGVAFF
CDR3 DNA: TGTGCCAGCATGCCACCAGGTGTAGCTTTCTTT

V gene: TRBV4-1
clone size: .
J gene: TRBJ2-2
D gene: TRBD2
CDR3 protein: CASSRGLATGELFF
CDR3 DNA: TGCGCCAGCAGCCGCGGACTAGCAACCGGGGAGCTGTTTTTT

V gene: TRBV13
clone size: .
J gene: TRBJ1-2
D gene: .
CDR3 protein: CASSRGWDYGYTF
CDR3 DNA: TGTGCCAGCAGCCGGGGGTGGGACTATGGCTACACCTTC

V gene: TRBV19
clone size: .
J gene: TRBJ1-5
D gene: .
CDR3 protein: CASSIMRTGRNQPQHF
CDR3 DNA: TGTGCCAGTAGTATAATGAGGACTGGACGGAATCAGCCCCAGCATTTT

V gene: TRBV5-1
clone size: .
J gene: TRBJ2-7
D gene: .
CDR3 protein: CASSPAAFNYEQYF
CDR3 DNA: TGCGCCAGCAGCCCTGCCGCGTTTAACTACGAGCAGTACTTC

V gene: TRBV28
clone size: .
J gene: TRBJ2-1
D gene: .
CDR3 protein: CASRLGGYNEQFF
CDR3 DNA: TGTGCCAGCAGACTCGGGGGCTACAATGAGCAGTTCTTC

V gene: TRBV28
clone size: .
J gene: TRBJ2-1
D gene: TRBD1
CDR3 protein: CASSFLGQGRDNEQFF
CDR3 DNA: TGTGCCAGCAGTTTTCTTGGACAGGGGCGCGACAATGAGCAGTTCTTC

V gene: TRBV6-1
clone size: .
J gene: TRBJ2-7
D gene: .
CDR3 protein: CASSELAWSYEQYF
CDR3 DNA: TGTGCCAGCAGTGAACTAGCATGGTCCTACGAGCAGTACTTC

V gene: TRBV18
clone size: .
J gene: TRBJ1-2
D gene: .
CDR3 protein: CASSPEVESDRGYTF
CDR3 DNA: TGTGCCAGCTCACCCGAGGTCGAGTCCGACAGGGGCTACACCTTC

V gene: TRBV6-6
clone size: few
J gene: TRBJ1-1
D gene: TRBD1
CDR3 protein: CASSLRQGLEAFF
CDR3 DNA: TGTGCCAGCAGTCTCCGACAGGGGCTGGAAGCTTTCTTT

V gene: TRBV4-2
clone size: .
J gene: TRBJ2-2
D gene: .
CDR3 protein: CASSQVDKHGELFF
CDR3 DNA: TGTGCCAGCAGCCAAGTCGACAAGCACGGGGAGCTGTTTTTT

V gene: TRBV7-3
clone size: .
J gene: TRBJ2-6
D gene: .
CDR3 protein: CASRVGAGANVLTF
CDR3 DNA: TGTGCCAGCAGGGTCGGGGCTGGGGCCAACGTCCTGACTTTC

V gene: TRBV7-9
clone size: .
J gene: TRBJ1-3
D gene: .
CDR3 protein: CASSLAEGNTIYF
CDR3 DNA: TGTGCCAGCAGCTTAGCGGAGGGAAACACCATATATTTT

V gene: TRBV7-2
clone size: .
J gene: TRBJ1-2
D gene: .
CDR3 protein: CASSQDSHGYTF
CDR3 DNA: TGTGCCAGCAGCCAAGACAGCCATGGCTACACCTTC

V gene: TRBV5-6
clone size: .
J gene: TRBJ1-3
D gene: .
CDR3 protein: CASGQRGLSGNTIYF
CDR3 DNA: TGTGCCAGCGGACAAAGGGGACTTTCTGGAAACACCATATATTTT

V gene: TRBV2
clone size: .
J gene: TRBJ2-7
D gene: TRBD1
CDR3 protein: CASSRQGTYEQYF
CDR3 DNA: TGTGCCAGCAGTAGACAGGGAACCTACGAGCAGTACTTC

V gene: TRBV2
clone size: .
J gene: TRBJ2-2
D gene: TRBD1
CDR3 protein: CASAEGAGGIVGELFF
CDR3 DNA: TGTGCCAGCGCCGAGGGGGCAGGGGGCATTGTCGGGGAGCTGTTTTTT

V gene: TRBV5-1
clone size: .
J gene: TRBJ1-4
D gene: .
CDR3 protein: CASSLDTPGEKLFF
CDR3 DNA: TGCGCCAGCAGCTTGGATACGCCGGGGGAAAAACTGTTTTTT

V gene: TRBV7-9
clone size: few
J gene: TRBJ1-2
D gene: .
CDR3 protein: CSSSLDGQPLYGYTF
CDR3 DNA: TGTTCCAGCAGCTTAGATGGGCAGCCTCTATATGGCTACACCTTC

V gene: TRBV4-3
clone size: .
J gene: TRBJ1-5
D gene: TRBD1
CDR3 protein: CASSRRTGGNQPQHF
CDR3 DNA: TGCGCCAGCAGCCGGAGAACAGGGGGCAATCAGCCCCAGCATTTT